This T cell receptor (beta chain) was obtained from a study of identifying expanded T cells in peripheral blood. Study-wide results and caveats: Across healthy donors, higher total template counts meant significantly greater approximately two-week count variance.

Comment on this clone: The target antigen is unknown.

During the collection period, no donor immune events like infections were recorded. Generated by immunoSEQ multiplex PCR, the TCRdb table keeps only in-frame clones and is missing some. The profile covers 100,000 or so clones, with approximately 88% appearing a single time and just over 5.5% taken by the ten largest. The receptor comes from a person between 18 and 75 years old in good health. The sequenced sample consisted of blood.

The CDR3 DNA sequence: TGTGCTAGTGGCCTGACAGGGACAGCTTTCTTT. It specifies CASGLTGTAFF. V is TRBV12-5 and J is TRBJ1-1; 7 nucleotides line up with TRBD1. J lost 10 bases, V lost 6 bases, and 5 bases had no gene match. There are 11 residues in the CDR3. Germline CDR1 and CDR2: LGHNT and FRNRAP. Using reference TRBV12-5 and TRBJ1-1 for the parts outside the CDR3, the full variable domain is DARVTQTPRHKVTEMGQEVTMRCQPILGHNTVFWYRQTMMQGLELLAYFRNRAPLDDSGMPKDRFSAEMPDATLATLKIQPSEPRDSAVYFCASGLTGTAFFGQGTRLTVV.